These 10 T cell receptor beta chains were sequenced from one sample in a study of T cells in Graves' hyperthyroidism and ophthalmopathy (dated by TCRdb to 2018 to 2020). Preparation of the library involved multiplex PCR. Sequencing used an Illumina HiSeq 2000. The TCR beta CDR3 regions were amplified from the RNA transcripts. The TCR CDR3 was subjected to a first round of RT-PCR using the HTBI primer set and the Qiagen OneStep RT-PCR kit. TCRdb itself trimmed the public reads at Q25 with fastp, ran MiXCR and retained productive beta chains. Rows matching on CDR3 protein sequence are summarized as one entry with the most common DNA and genes. In this sample the table shows some 350,000 distinct CDR3 sequences, 20% to 25% of which occur a single time. The ten biggest clones cover 73% of the sample. Sequencing was carried out using blood. These receptors all come from a man aged 50-59 years with Graves' hyperthyroidism.

This clonotype was picked up many times. The chain is built from TRBV3-1 and TRBJ2-5; D possibly uses TRBD1 or TRBD2 (6 bases each). Germline V CDR1 and CDR2: LGHDT, YNNKEL (reference sequence). CDR3 size: 15 residues. V was clipped by 3 bases and J by 5 bases, with 16 bases between them. CDR3 protein: CASSQSSGAGETQYF. The CDR3, as DNA: TGTGCCAGCAGCCAGTCGTCGGGGGCTGGCGAGACCCAGTACTTC.

J is TRBJ2-7 and V is TRBV5-1, with D perhaps assigned TRBD1 or TRBD2 (5 bases each). From germline, CDR1 is SGHRS and CDR2 YFSETQ. The CDR3 length is 14 residues. Deletions cut 4 bases from V and 3 bases from J, with 14 bases between. CDR3 in DNA: TGCGCCAGCAGCCGGGACCGAGTGCTCTACGAGCAGTACTTC. It translates to CASSRDRVLYEQYF.

In regard to this clonotype: With a much larger clone just one base away, this may be a read error. The genes are TRBV18 and TRBJ2-1, with D possibly being TRBD1 or TRBD2 (5 bases each). Trimming took 8 bases from V and 0 from J, leaving 14 bases between them. Germline V gene sequence: CDR1 KGHSH, CDR2 LQKENI. This CDR3 contains 15 residues. The CDR3 DNA is TGTGCCAGCCCACGGGACGGAAGCTCCTACAATGAGCAGTTCTTC. Translating it yields CASPRDGSSYNEQFF.

The chain is built from TRBV20-1 and TRBJ2-1, with 9 nucleotides matching TRBD2. The trim removed 6 bases at V and 9 bases at J, leaving 21 bases unmatched. The germline V gene has CDR1 DFQATT and CDR2 SNEGSKA (reference sequence). This CDR3 is 17 amino acids long. The DNA for the CDR3 is TGCAGTGCGATTCCCGTCGGCGGGAGGGCCCTCGGCGGTGAGCAGTTCTTC. This gives the protein CSAIPVGGRALGGEQFF.

In this sample, this clonotype turned up a few times. The chain uses TRBV19 and TRBJ2-7, with 8 positions matching TRBD1. The CDR3 sequence is 16 residues long. The ends lost 6 bases at V and 1 base at J; junction bases unmatched: 11. Germline assignment: CDR1 LNHDA and CDR2 SQIVND (reference sequence). The CDR3 here is CASSSFTGTGSYEQYF. CDR3 DNA sequence: TGTGCCAGTAGCTCCTTCACCGGGACAGGATCCTACGAGCAGTACTTC. The full variable domain, rest sourced from reference TRBV19 and TRBJ2-7, is DGGITQSPKYLFRKEGQNVTLSCEQNLNHDAMYWYRQDPGQGLRLIYYSQIVNDFQKGDIAEGYSVSREKKESFPLTVTSAQKNPTAFYLCASSSFTGTGSYEQYFGPGTRLTVT.

This clonotype came up many times. V usage is TRBV6-1 and J usage is TRBJ2-7; the D is unclear. Germline values: CDR1 MNHNS, CDR2 SASEGT. V was shortened by 1 base and J by 6 bases, with 7 bases between the two germline ends. The CDR3 covers 12 residues. CDR3 nucleotide sequence: TGTGCCAGCAGTGAAGGGGATCGCGAGCAGTACTTC. Residues: CASSEGDREQYF.

The chain has TRBV19 and TRBJ1-5, with D uncertain. Per the germline V gene, CDR1 is LNHDA and CDR2 is SQIVND (reference sequence). Trimming removed 3 bases at V and 3 bases at J, with 12 bases between. The CDR3 is 15 amino acids. The CDR3 nucleotides read TGTGCCAGTAGTATCGAGATCGCTTTCAATCAGCCCCAGCATTTT. Translating gives CASSIEIAFNQPQHF.

The chain uses TRBV6-1 and TRBJ1-2; D remains ambiguous. V was pared by 6 bases and J by 0 bases, with 11 bases between. Germline V gene data show CDR1 as MNHNS and CDR2 as SASEGT. This CDR3 region has 14 residues. CDR3 sequence reads: CASSISISNYGYTF. The CDR3 nucleotides read TGTGCCAGCAGCATAAGCATATCTAACTATGGCTACACCTTC.

This clonotype was counted between two and nine times. The rearrangement uses TRBV6-6 and TRBJ2-7; TRBD1 is a possible D gene (5 bases). Trimming cost V 0 bases and J 4 bases, with 13 bases left between them. Germline-derived CDR1 and CDR2 are MNHNY and SVGAGI (reference sequence). The CDR3 sequence is 15 residues long. The CDR3: CASSYSAQVLYEQYF. The CDR3 region has the DNA TGTGCCAGCAGTTACTCTGCACAGGTTCTGTACGAGCAGTACTTC.

This clonotype showed up many times. This chain joins TRBV29-1 and TRBJ1-1, with D maybe TRBD1 (5 bases). Germline CDR1 is SQVTM and CDR2 is ANQGSEA. The V and J ends lost 3 bases and 5 bases respectively, with 13 bases between them. The CDR3 loop spans 13 amino acids. The CDR3 DNA follows: TGCAGCGTTGATGGACCCCGGGGGACTGAAGCTTTCTTT. It encodes CSVDGPRGTEAFF. Full variable domain (missing parts from reference TRBV29-1 and TRBJ1-1): SAVISQKPSRDICQRGTSLTIQCQVDSQVTMMFWYRQQPGQSLTLIATANQGSEATYESGFVIDKFPISRPNLTFSTLTVSNMSPEDSSIYLCSVDGPRGTEAFFGQGTRLTVV.